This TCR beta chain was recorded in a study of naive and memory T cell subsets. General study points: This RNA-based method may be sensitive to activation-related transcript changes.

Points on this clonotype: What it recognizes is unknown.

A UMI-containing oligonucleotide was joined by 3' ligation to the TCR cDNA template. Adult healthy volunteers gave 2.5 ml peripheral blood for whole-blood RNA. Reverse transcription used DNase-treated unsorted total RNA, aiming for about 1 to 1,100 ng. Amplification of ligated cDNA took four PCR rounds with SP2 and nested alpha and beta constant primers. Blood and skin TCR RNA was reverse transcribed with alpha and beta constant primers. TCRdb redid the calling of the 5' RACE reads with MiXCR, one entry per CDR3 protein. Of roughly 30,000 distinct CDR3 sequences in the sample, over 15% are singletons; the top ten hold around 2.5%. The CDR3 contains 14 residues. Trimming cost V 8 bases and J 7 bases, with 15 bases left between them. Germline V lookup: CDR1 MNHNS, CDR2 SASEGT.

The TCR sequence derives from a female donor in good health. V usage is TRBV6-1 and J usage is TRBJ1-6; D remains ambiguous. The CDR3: CASLKRSANSPLHF. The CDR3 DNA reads TGTGCCAGCCTTAAACGGTCAGCAAATTCACCCCTCCACTTT.